This entry lists 6 T cell receptor beta chains sequenced from one sample in a study of T cells in Graves' hyperthyroidism and ophthalmopathy. Amplification of TCR beta CDR3 regions was performed using RNA transcripts as template. First-round RT-PCR with HTBI primers amplified the TCR CDR3 region. Using its own MiXCR run on the multiplex PCR reads, TCRdb lists one record per CDR3 protein. Of approximately 370,000 distinct CDR3 sequences in the sample, approximately 18% were seen once. The material sequenced was blood. The origin of the receptors is a woman in her twenties or thirties with Graves' hyperthyroidism that later progressed to Graves' ophthalmopathy.

The chain joins TRBV7-9 to TRBJ1-1, with D uncertain. The germline CDR1 and CDR2 sequences are SEHNR and FQNEAQ (reference sequence). V lost 2 bases and J 0 bases, leaving 7 bases between the germline ends. CDR3 length equals 14 residues. CDR3 sequence: CASSLMEMNTEAFF. CDR3 nucleotide sequence: TGTGCCAGCAGCTTAATGGAAATGAACACTGAAGCTTTCTTT.

This clonotype was observed many times. The CDR3 sequence is CASSLAAGTYEQYF. CDR3 bases: TGTGCCAGCAGTTTAGCGGCGGGAACCTACGAGCAGTACTTC. The chain employs TRBV12-3 or TRBV12-4 and TRBJ2-7; tentatively, D is TRBD2 (6 bases). Trimming stripped 0 bases from V and 2 bases from J, with 8 bases between. The CDR3 loop spans 14 amino acids.

This clonotype was found many times. The chain carries TRBV18 and TRBJ2-4; tentatively, D is TRBD2 (5 bases). This CDR3 has 15 residues. Deletions cut 3 bases from V and 0 bases from J, with 9 bases between. The germline gives CDR1 KGHSH, CDR2 LQKENI. DNA of the CDR3: TGTGCCAGCTCACCGGGCGGGCTAGCCAAAAACATTCAGTACTTC. Protein: CASSPGGLAKNIQYF.

This clonotype occurred a few times. The chain couples TRBV6-1 to TRBJ2-2; D uncertain. The CDR3 length is 14 residues. Deletions cut 2 bases from V and 3 bases from J, with 7 bases between. Germline V gene sequence: CDR1 MNHNS, CDR2 SASEGT. CDR3: CASSERVDTGELFF. The CDR3 coding sequence is TGTGCCAGCAGTGAAAGGGTTGACACCGGGGAGCTGTTTTTT.

This clonotype was seen at least ten times. The chain employs TRBV6-1 and TRBJ2-7; D is unclear. The length of the CDR3 is 11 residues. Germline-derived CDR1 and CDR2 are MNHNS and SASEGT. The V and J ends lost 5 bases and 4 bases respectively, with 6 bases between them. DNA of the CDR3: TGTGCCAGCAGTAACAGTTACGAGCAGTACTTC. This gives the protein CASSNSYEQYF.

The rearrangement uses TRBV19 and TRBJ1-6; D unclear. Germline CDR1 LNHDA, CDR2 SQIVND (reference sequence). Trimming removed 7 bases from V and 0 bases from J, with 13 bases in between. This CDR3 region has 16 residues. Here the CDR3 reads CASTLLPDSYNSPLHF. CDR3 sequence (DNA): TGTGCCAGTACCCTGTTACCGGACTCCTATAATTCACCCCTCCACTTT.